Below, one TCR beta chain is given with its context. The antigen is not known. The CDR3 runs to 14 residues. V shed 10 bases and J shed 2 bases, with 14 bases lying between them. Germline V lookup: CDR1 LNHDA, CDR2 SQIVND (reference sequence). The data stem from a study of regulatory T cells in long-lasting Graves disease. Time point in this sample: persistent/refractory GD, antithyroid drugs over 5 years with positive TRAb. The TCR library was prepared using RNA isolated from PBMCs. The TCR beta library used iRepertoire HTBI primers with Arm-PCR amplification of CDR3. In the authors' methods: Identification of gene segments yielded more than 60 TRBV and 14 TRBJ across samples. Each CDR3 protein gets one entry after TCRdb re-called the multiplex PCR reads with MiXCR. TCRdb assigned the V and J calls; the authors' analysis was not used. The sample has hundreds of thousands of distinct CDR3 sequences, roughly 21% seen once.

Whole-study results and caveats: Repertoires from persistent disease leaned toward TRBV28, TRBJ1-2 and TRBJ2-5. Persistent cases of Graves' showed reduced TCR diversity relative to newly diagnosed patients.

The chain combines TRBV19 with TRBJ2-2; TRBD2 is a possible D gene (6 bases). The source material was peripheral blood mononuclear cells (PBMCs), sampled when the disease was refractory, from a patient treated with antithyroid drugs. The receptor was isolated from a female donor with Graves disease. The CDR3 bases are TGTGCCACCAATAGCGGATACAACACCGGGGAGCTGTTTTTT. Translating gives CATNSGYNTGELFF.